The 5 T cell receptor beta chains listed next were all sequenced from one sample in a study of control samples from healthy donors and cancer patients. Generated by immunoSEQ multiplex PCR, the TCRdb table keeps only in-frame clones and is missing some. Of about 82,000 clones detected, about 94% appear once; the ten largest clones hold 4.8%. Input material: blood. The receptor set was obtained from a woman under 30 in good health.

The chain combines TRBV10-1 with TRBJ2-7; D is unclear. Germline loops: CDR1 WNHNN, CDR2 SYGVQD (reference sequence). The CDR3 extends over 15 amino acids. V lost 8 bases to trimming and J lost 2 bases, with 19 bases between them. In DNA form, the CDR3 reads TGCGCCAGCCTCCCATGCCGCCCTCTGGCCTACGAGCAGTACTTC. It encodes CASLPCRPLAYEQYF.

The J gene is TRBJ1-3, the V gene TRBV7-9, with 9 bases fitting TRBD1. CDR3 length equals 16 residues. The germline V gene has CDR1 SEHNR and CDR2 FQNEAQ (reference sequence). J gave up 2 bases and V 3 bases, and 5 bases lay outside the gene matches. CDR3 protein: CASSLVTGGTGNTIYF. For the CDR3, the DNA is TGTGCCAGCAGCTTGGTAACAGGGGGCACTGGAAACACCATATATTTT.

V is TRBV6-5 and J is TRBJ2-3; the D is unclear. Trimming left V 5 bases short and J 5 bases short, with 5 bases between. Germline CDR1 is MNHEY and CDR2 is SVGAGI. The CDR3 has 11 amino acids. CDR3 loop: CASSPIDTQYF. DNA for the CDR3: TGTGCCAGCAGTCCGATAGATACGCAGTATTTT.

This clone was seen only a few times. The chain is built from TRBV18 and TRBJ2-7; no definite D call. V was cut by 2 bases and J by 2 bases, with 7 bases left in between. Germline values: CDR1 KGHSH, CDR2 LQKENI. This CDR3 contains 13 residues. Here the CDR3 DNA reads TGTGCCAGCTCACCAGAACTGACCTACGAGCAGTACTTC. It encodes CASSPELTYEQYF.

The chain carries TRBV6-5 and TRBJ2-7; no firm D call. Trimming left V 7 bases short and J 2 bases short, with 18 bases between. CDR1 is MNHEY and CDR2 is SVGAGI in the germline V gene. The CDR3 contains 15 residues. CDR3 protein: CASKFSPDGAYEQYF. The CDR3 DNA sequence: TGTGCCAGCAAATTCAGCCCGGACGGAGCCTACGAGCAGTACTTC.